One sample yielded the 27 T cell receptor beta chains listed below, sequenced in a study of blood T cell repertoires in COVID-19. The method was immunoSEQ multiplex PCR; TCRdb's version includes in-frame clones alone and lacks a portion of them. The table records 100,000 to 150,000 clones, roughly 80% of them present only once. Input material: peripheral blood. The receptor source for this set is a man between 65 and 85 years old with acute or convalescent COVID-19.

This chain links TRBV3-1 (or the pseudogene TRBV3-2) with TRBJ2-5; D perhaps matches TRBD2 (5 bases). Germline lookup yields CDR1 LGHDT and CDR2 YNNKEL (reference sequence). V lost 1 base, J lost 2 bases, and 14 bases lay in between. This CDR3 comprises 16 residues. The CDR3 is CASSQVFTRRQETQYF. As DNA, the CDR3 is TGTGCCAGCAGCCAAGTCTTTACTAGGCGTCAAGAGACCCAGTACTTC.

This chain links TRBV4-2 with TRBJ2-4, with 7 bases lining up with TRBD1. Germline CDR1 reads LGHNA; CDR2 reads YNFKEQ. CDR3 length: 19 residues. With V trimmed by 0 bases and J by 0 bases, 11 bases remained unmatched. The CDR3 protein is CASSQDPGGIDLAKNIQYF. In nucleotides, the CDR3 is TGTGCCAGCAGCCAAGACCCAGGGGGAATAGACCTAGCCAAAAACATTCAGTACTTC.

This chain links TRBV6-2 or TRBV6-3 with TRBJ2-7; 11 bases match TRBD2. Per germline, CDR1 MNHEY and CDR2 SVGEGT. The V gene end was trimmed by 5 bases and the J gene end by 2 bases; junction bases not matched to a gene: 5. This CDR3 has 15 amino acids. This CDR3 reads CASSTTSGGTYEQYF. Written as DNA, the CDR3 is TGTGCCAGCAGTACTACTAGCGGGGGCACCTACGAGCAGTACTTC.

The chain links TRBV6-5 to TRBJ2-7; 11 bases line up with TRBD2. The J segment lost 0 bases and the V segment lost 6 bases, leaving 4 bases of the junction unmatched. CDR3 size: 15 residues. Germline-derived CDR1 and CDR2 are MNHEY and SVGAGI. The chain's CDR3 is CASRGGTSGSYEQYF. The CDR3, as DNA: TGTGCCAGCAGGGGAGGGACTAGCGGCTCCTACGAGCAGTACTTC.

The chain combines TRBV11-1 with TRBJ2-7, with D perhaps matching TRBD1 (5 bases). Germline-derived CDR1 and CDR2 are SGHAT and FQDESV (reference sequence). V dropped 2 bases and J dropped 6 bases, with 11 bases sitting between them. The CDR3 runs to 13 residues. CDR3 protein: CASSLSGFGEQYF. Here the CDR3 DNA reads TGTGCCAGCAGCTTATCAGGGTTTGGCGAGCAGTACTTC.

The chain combines TRBV7-2 with TRBJ2-2, with 7 bases aligning to TRBD1. The CDR3 is 16 amino acids. CDR1 and CDR2 (germline): SGHTA, FQGNSA. After removal of 6 bases from V and 4 bases from J, the junction contained 11 bases not matched to a gene. As DNA, the CDR3 is TGTGCCAGCAGTCGATGGGCGACAGGGAGCACCGGGGAGCTGTTTTTT. Its protein product is CASSRWATGSTGELFF.

The J gene is TRBJ1-6, the V gene TRBV6-5, with D unresolved. The V gene lost 6 bases and the J gene lost 1 base, with 10 bases spanning the gap. CDR1 MNHEY and CDR2 SVGAGI come from the germline V gene. The CDR3 totals 15 residues. The chain's CDR3 is CASREYRSYNSPLHF. The CDR3 DNA reads TGTGCCAGCAGAGAGTATCGATCCTATAATTCACCCCTCCACTTT.

The chain recombines TRBV19 with TRBJ1-3, with 7 bases aligning to TRBD1. Trimming cost V 3 bases and J 0 bases; bases outside gene matches: 5. Germline CDR1 and CDR2: LNHDA and SQIVND (reference sequence). The CDR3 extends over 16 amino acids. The CDR3 sequence is CASSIGQANSGNTIYF. The CDR3 coding sequence is TGTGCCAGTAGTATTGGACAGGCTAACTCTGGAAACACCATATATTTT.

This sequence joins TRBV5-1 and TRBJ2-5; the match to TRBD2 covers 7 bases. The CDR3 is 15 amino acids. Germline-derived CDR1 and CDR2 are SGHRS and YFSETQ. Unmatched junction bases numbered 7, after V lost 0 bases and J lost 5 bases. This CDR3 is CASSLGTRGSETQYF. The CDR3 nucleotides are TGCGCCAGCAGCTTGGGGACTAGAGGCTCGGAGACCCAGTACTTC. The full variable domain, with the rest looked up from reference TRBV5-1 and TRBJ2-5, is KAGVTQTPRYLIKTRGQQVTLSCSPISGHRSVSWYQQTPGQGLQFLFEYFSETQRNKGNFPGRFSGRQFSNSRSEMNVSTLELGDSALYLCASSLGTRGSETQYFGPGTRLLVL.

V usage is TRBV5-4 and J usage is TRBJ1-1; D possibly corresponds to TRBD1 (5 bases). The length of the CDR3 is 12 residues. Trimming cost V 3 bases and J 8 bases, with 11 bases left between them. Germline CDR1 SGHNT, CDR2 YYREEE (reference sequence). The CDR3 sequence: CASSWGGTEAFF. The CDR3 DNA follows: TGTGCCAGCAGCTGGGGGGGAACCGAAGCTTTCTTT.

The V gene is TRBV19, the J gene TRBJ1-1; 12 bases fit TRBD1. The junction had 6 bases not matched to a gene; V was cut back by 3 bases and J by 1 base. Looked up from germline, CDR1 is LNHDA and CDR2 is SQIVND (reference sequence). The CDR3 loop spans 17 amino acids. CDR3 amino acids: CASSMGQGAIPNTEAFF. As DNA, the CDR3 is TGTGCCAGTAGTATGGGACAGGGGGCGATACCGAACACTGAAGCTTTCTTT. The variable domain in full, completed from reference TRBV19 and TRBJ1-1, reads DGGITQSPKYLFRKEGQNVTLSCEQNLNHDAMYWYRQDPGQGLRLIYYSQIVNDFQKGDIAEGYSVSREKKESFPLTVTSAQKNPTAFYLCASSMGQGAIPNTEAFFGQGTRLTVV.

This chain links TRBV27 with TRBJ2-7; 8 nucleotides match TRBD2. The CDR3 covers 15 residues. The trim removed 4 bases at V and 4 bases at J, leaving 9 bases unmatched. The germline CDR1 and CDR2 sequences are MNHEY and SMNVEV (reference sequence). This CDR3 is CASSYRGGLVYEQYF. CDR3 sequence (DNA): TGTGCCAGCAGTTACCGGGGGGGCCTTGTGTACGAGCAGTACTTC.

The chain uses TRBV6-5 and TRBJ1-3; D is possibly TRBD1 (6 bases). V was shortened by 2 bases and J by 0 bases, with 8 bases between the two germline ends. The CDR3 has 15 residues. The germline V gene encodes CDR1 MNHEY and CDR2 SVGAGI. CDR3 sequence: CASSYAQGSGNTIYF. The CDR3 DNA sequence: TGTGCCAGCAGTTACGCACAGGGCTCTGGAAACACCATATATTTT.

The sample holds one count of this clone. This chain uses TRBV5-1 with TRBJ1-1; 8 bases agree with TRBD1. The germline V gene encodes CDR1 SGHRS and CDR2 YFSETQ. The CDR3 has 17 amino acids. The trim removed 0 bases at V and 3 bases at J, leaving 10 bases unmatched. The CDR3: CASSLDQGAPADTEAFF. In DNA form, the CDR3 reads TGCGCCAGCAGCTTGGATCAGGGGGCCCCAGCGGACACTGAAGCTTTCTTT.

The rearrangement links TRBV5-1 to TRBJ2-1, with 8 bases lining up with TRBD2. V trimming: 4 bases; J trimming: 4 bases; junction bases outside the gene matches: 10. Germline V gene sequence: CDR1 SGHRS, CDR2 YFSETQ. This CDR3 spans 16 amino acids. The CDR3 DNA follows: TGCGCCAGCAGCCACCCGGCGGGGGGCGGGTACAATGAGCAGTTCTTC. It codes for CASSHPAGGGYNEQFF.

The rearrangement links TRBV1 to TRBJ2-3; TRBD2 is taken as the D call from the table, unchecked against the DNA. TRBV1 is a pseudogene locus. The CDR3 sequence is 13 residues long. CDR3 protein: CTNPGGATDTQYF. The CDR3, as DNA: TGCACCAATCCCGGGGGGGCGACAGATACGCAGTATTTT.

V and J are TRBV10-3 and TRBJ2-3; 13 positions agree with TRBD2. Germline loops: CDR1 ENHRY, CDR2 SYGVKD. J was trimmed by 4 bases and V by 4 bases; bases with no gene match: 11. The CDR3 is 18 residues long. Written as DNA, the CDR3 is TGTGCCATCAGTGCAGGACTAGCGGGGGCCTCCTCAGCAGATACGCAGTATTTT. Its protein is CAISAGLAGASSADTQYF.

V gene TRBV30 combines with J gene TRBJ2-3; a possible D gene is TRBD1 (5 bases). CDR1 GTSNPN and CDR2 SVGIG come from the germline V gene (reference sequence). CDR3 size: 14 residues. The V and J ends lost 2 bases and 3 bases respectively, with 12 bases between them. CDR3 amino acids: CAWSRPRETDTQYF. In nucleotides, the CDR3 is TGTGCCTGGAGTAGGCCCAGGGAAACAGATACGCAGTATTTT.

V and J are TRBV3-1 (or the pseudogene TRBV3-2) and TRBJ2-3; 9 nucleotides line up with TRBD2. Germline values: CDR1 LGHDT, CDR2 YNNKEL (reference sequence). The CDR3 spans 15 residues. The V gene end was trimmed by 4 bases and the J gene end by 2 bases; junction bases not matched to a gene: 4. CDR3: CASSRSGGTTDTQYF. CDR3 nucleotides: TGTGCCAGCAGCCGGAGCGGGGGGACCACAGATACGCAGTATTTT.

The rearrangement uses TRBV7-2 and TRBJ2-2; 12 bases fit TRBD1. Germline CDR1 and CDR2: SGHTA and FQGNSA. The CDR3 is 17 amino acids. The V and J ends lost 6 bases and 6 bases, in that order; junction bases with no gene match: 11. Written as DNA, the CDR3 is TGTGCCAGCAGTTCCCCGGGACAGGGGGCGCGAGCCGGGGAGCTGTTTTTT. As protein: CASSSPGQGARAGELFF.

There are a few counts of this clone. This rearrangement joins TRBV10-1 to TRBJ1-5; D unclear. V was pared by 5 bases and J by 5 bases, with 10 bases between. Germline assignment: CDR1 WNHNN and CDR2 SYGVQD (reference sequence). CDR3 length equals 13 residues. This CDR3 is CASSPVGDQPQHF. In nucleotides, the CDR3 is TGCGCCAGCAGTCCAGTAGGAGATCAGCCCCAGCATTTT.

The chain has TRBV7-2 and TRBJ2-7, with D uncertain. The CDR3 loop spans 13 amino acids. Germline loops: CDR1 SGHTA, CDR2 FQGNSA. Trimming stripped 4 bases from V and 1 base from J, with 8 bases between. For the CDR3, the DNA is TGTGCCAGCAGCTCCCAGGTTTCCTACGAGCAGTACTTC. Residues: CASSSQVSYEQYF.

The chain recombines TRBV7-2 with TRBJ1-1, with D possibly TRBD1 on 6 matching bases. The CDR3 contains 17 residues. Germline CDR1 reads SGHTA; CDR2 reads FQGNSA. Trimming pared 6 bases from V and 1 base from J, leaving 21 bases between. The CDR3 loop is CASSNIIGGLTNTEAFF. For the CDR3, the DNA is TGTGCCAGCAGTAATATTATCGGGGGGCTAACGAACACTGAAGCTTTCTTT.

The CDR3 reads CASSYNQGRGYTF. The CDR3 bases are TGTGCCAGTAGTTATAATCAGGGGCGAGGCTACACCTTC. The chain has TRBV19 and TRBJ1-2; D is perhaps TRBD1 (6 bases). The germline V gene has CDR1 LNHDA and CDR2 SQIVND (reference sequence). V was clipped by 5 bases and J by 8 bases, with 15 bases between them. The CDR3 has 13 residues.

This clone has a single count. CDR3 sequence: CASSRLQSSGAYEQYF. The CDR3 nucleotides are TGTGCCAGCAGCCGCCTCCAGTCTAGCGGGGCCTACGAGCAGTACTTC. The rearrangement joins TRBV11-2 to TRBJ2-7, with TRBD2 identical over 9 bases. Germline CDR1 and CDR2: SGHAT and FQNNGV. V was pared by 5 bases and J by 2 bases, with 10 bases of the junction left unmatched. The length of the CDR3 is 16 residues.

This sequence joins TRBV6-5 and TRBJ1-5; 11 bases match TRBD1. J lost 7 bases, V lost 8 bases, and 7 bases had no gene match. CDR3 length equals 14 residues. Looked up from germline, CDR1 is MNHEY and CDR2 is SVGAGI. The CDR3 sequence is CASRTGTGGQPQHF. CDR3 in DNA: TGTGCCAGCCGAACCGGGACAGGGGGGCAGCCCCAGCATTTT.

The J gene is TRBJ2-3, the V gene TRBV19, with 9 positions matching TRBD1. CDR1 is LNHDA and CDR2 is SQIVND in the germline V gene (reference sequence). There are 18 residues in the CDR3. Losses at the gene ends were 3 bases for V and 3 bases for J; bases not matched to a gene: 13. The CDR3 loop is CASSIPTPGQGRTDTQYF. The CDR3 DNA reads as TGTGCCAGTAGTATCCCTACCCCGGGACAGGGTCGGACAGATACGCAGTATTTT.